The 10 T cell receptor beta chains below all came from one sample that was sequenced in a study of OX40 agonist ivuxolimab in advanced cancers. Here immunoSEQ multiplex PCR was the method, and the copy in TCRdb shows in-frame clones only, minus some. The sample yields around 76,000 clones, 70% to 90% seen once. This material consisted of CD4+ or CD8+ T cells sorted from blood, taken in a trial of the OX40 agonist ivuxolimab. All receptors derive from an adult with an advanced solid tumor such as melanoma, head and neck, liver or kidney cancer.

The gene calls are TRBV5-5 and TRBJ1-2; TRBD1 agrees at 7 bases. The CDR3 has 17 residues. Germline V lookup: CDR1 SGHKS, CDR2 YYEKEE (reference sequence). V lost 2 bases, J lost 8 bases, and 18 bases stayed unmatched. The chain's CDR3 is CASSLISGTATSGGYTF. CDR3 coding DNA: TGTGCCAGCAGCTTAATCTCAGGGACAGCGACATCGGGGGGCTACACCTTC.

The chain employs TRBV4-2 and TRBJ2-5; 12 bases are a match to TRBD2. The end of the DNA aligns better with TRBJ2-7, so the J call may be wrong. The V gene's germline CDR1 is LGHNA and CDR2 YNFKEQ. This CDR3 spans 19 amino acids. As DNA, the CDR3 is TGTGCCAGCAGCCAAGATGCACTAGCGGGGGGTACCGCTTCCTACGAGCAGTACTTC. Translation: CASSQDALAGGTASYEQYF.

V is TRBV6-5 and J is TRBJ1-4; D is unclear. The CDR3 sequence is 12 residues long. Trimming took 7 bases from V and 10 from J, leaving 13 bases between them. The germline V gene has CDR1 MNHEY and CDR2 SVGAGI. The CDR3 DNA is TGTGCCAGCATAGGGCCGGACCGAAAACTGTTTTTT. This encodes CASIGPDRKLFF.

V gene TRBV2 combines with J gene TRBJ1-5; TRBD1 aligns across 7 bases. The CDR3 spans 13 residues. Germline CDR1 SNHLY, CDR2 FYNNEI. J was trimmed by 7 bases and V by 4 bases; bases with no gene match: 4. CDR3 protein: CASSGQGQQPQHF. The CDR3 nucleotides are TGTGCCAGCAGTGGACAGGGACAACAGCCCCAGCATTTT. Variable domain in full (rest from reference TRBV2 and TRBJ1-5): EPEVTQTPSHQVTQMGQEVILRCVPISNHLYFYWYRQILGQKVEFLVSFYNNEISEKSEIFDDQFSVERPDGSNFTLKIRSTKLEDSAMYFCASSGQGQQPQHFGDGTRLSIL.

The chain combines TRBV18 with TRBJ1-3, with TRBD1 matching over 9 bases. The CDR3 covers 16 residues. Germline loops: CDR1 KGHSH, CDR2 LQKENI. Trimming cost V 3 bases and J 2 bases; bases outside gene matches: 5. Here the CDR3 DNA reads TGTGCCAGCTCACCGAGCCGGGACAGGGCTGGAAACACCATATATTTT. This translates into CASSPSRDRAGNTIYF.

CDR3 loop: CASSFGTGGRVVTEAFF. In nucleotides, the CDR3 is TGCGCCAGCAGTTTCGGGACAGGGGGCAGGGTAGTCACTGAAGCTTTCTTT. The rearrangement uses TRBV5-1 and TRBJ1-1; 12 nucleotides line up with TRBD1. Germline V gene lookup returns CDR1 SGHRS and CDR2 YFSETQ. This CDR3 has 17 amino acids. The ends lost 5 bases at V and 4 bases at J; junction bases unmatched: 12.

Here the CDR3 DNA reads TGTGCCAGCTCACCCCCAACAGGGGGCTTGGGAAACACCGGGGAGCTGTTTTTT. Amino acid sequence: CASSPPTGGLGNTGELFF. The gene calls are TRBV18 and TRBJ2-2, with TRBD1 matching 9 bases. CDR3 size: 18 residues. J gave up 2 bases and V 3 bases, and 10 bases lay outside the gene matches. Germline V gives CDR1 KGHSH, CDR2 LQKENI.

The V call is TRBV2, the J call TRBJ2-5, with TRBD2 identical over 10 bases. The ends lost 5 bases at V and 4 bases at J; junction bases unmatched: 1. This CDR3 has 13 amino acids. Looked up from germline, CDR1 is SNHLY and CDR2 is FYNNEI. CDR3 sequence (DNA): TGTGCCAGCAGTCGGACTAGCGGAGAGACCCAGTACTTC. It specifies CASSRTSGETQYF.

In this sample, this clone turned up once. This chain links TRBV6-5 with TRBJ2-7; TRBD1 aligns across 8 bases. Germline CDR1 MNHEY, CDR2 SVGAGI. V was pared by 6 bases and J by 3 bases, with 4 bases of the junction left unmatched. This CDR3 has 13 amino acids. The CDR3 coding sequence is TGTGCCAGCAGGGCAGGGGGCAGCTACGAGCAGTACTTC. It translates to CASRAGGSYEQYF.

The chain couples TRBV11-2 to TRBJ1-2; maybe TRBD1 (5 bases). Trimming pared 3 bases from V and 7 bases from J, leaving 15 bases between. The germline gives CDR1 SGHAT, CDR2 FQNNGV. The CDR3 spans 14 residues. CDR3 nucleotides: TGTGCCAGCAGCTTCCCGAGGGCGAGGGGTGGCTACACCTTC. Its protein product is CASSFPRARGGYTF.